Detailed here is one T cell receptor beta chain. RNA-based 3' RACE libraries used unique molecular identifiers. Each CDR3 protein gets one entry after TCRdb re-called the 3' RACE reads with MiXCR. The sample carries about 46,000 distinct CDR3 sequences, around 4% recorded once. Treatment reported: PENTA 11 planned treatment interruption arm or continuous ART arm. This sample is part of a study of HIV-infected children after antiretroviral therapy interruption. The wider study: Weeks 0, 12, interruption end (24 or 48), and about 3 years post-study gave interruption-arm samples.

Trimming removed 10 bases from V and 5 bases from J, with 16 bases in between. Per germline, CDR1 SNHLY and CDR2 FYNNEI. The CDR3 runs 13 residues. The chain employs TRBV2 and TRBJ2-3; D is ambiguous. This receptor was obtained from a pool of human donors with HIV. The sequences come from CD45RA+ CD4+ T cells from PBMCs, pooled from several time points, collected from a donor given antiretroviral therapy, either interrupted or continuous. Sample subset: naive CD4+ CD45RA+ CD45RO- T cells. The chain's CDR3 is CATCLGPRDTQYF. Written as DNA, the CDR3 is TGTGCCACGTGTTTAGGCCCCAGAGATACGCAGTATTTT.